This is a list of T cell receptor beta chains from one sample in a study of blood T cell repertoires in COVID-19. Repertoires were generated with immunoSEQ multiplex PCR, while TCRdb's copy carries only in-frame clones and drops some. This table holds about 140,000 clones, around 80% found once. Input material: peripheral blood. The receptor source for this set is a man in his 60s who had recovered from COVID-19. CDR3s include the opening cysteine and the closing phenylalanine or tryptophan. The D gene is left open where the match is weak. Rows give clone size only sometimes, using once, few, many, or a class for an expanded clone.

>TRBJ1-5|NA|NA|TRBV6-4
TGTGCCAGCAGTGTTGATCAGGGACAGCCCCAGCATTTT
CASSVDQGQPQHF
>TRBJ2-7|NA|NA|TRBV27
TGTGCCAGCAGTTTATGGCAAAACTACGAGCAGTACTTC
CASSLWQNYEQYF
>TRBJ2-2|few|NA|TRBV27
TGTGCCAGCAGCATATCACAGCAGGGTTTCGCCGGGGAGCTGTTTTTT
CASSISQQGFAGELFF
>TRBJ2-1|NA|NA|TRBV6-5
TGTGCCAGCAGGAAGACAGGTTATTCCTACAATGAGCAGTTCTTC
CASRKTGYSYNEQFF
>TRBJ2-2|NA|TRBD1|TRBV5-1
TGCGCCAGCAGCTTCGGGCAGGGGGAGACCGGGGAGCTGTTTTTT
CASSFGQGETGELFF
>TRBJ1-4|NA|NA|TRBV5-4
TGTGCCAGCGGACTGGCGGCTAATGAAAAACTGTTTTTT
CASGLAANEKLFF
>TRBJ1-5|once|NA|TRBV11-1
TGTGCCAGCAGCCCCGACAGGACCAATCAGCCCCAGCATTTT
CASSPDRTNQPQHF
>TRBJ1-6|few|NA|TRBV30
TGTGCCTGGAGTGGTGGGGACTCAAATTCACCCCTCCACTTT
CAWSGGDSNSPLHF
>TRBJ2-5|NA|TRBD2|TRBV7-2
TGTGCCAGCAGCACGGGACTAGCGGAGGTGGCGGCCCAGTACTTC
CASSTGLAEVAAQYF
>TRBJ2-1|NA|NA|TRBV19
TGTGCCAGTAGTCCCCGGGACTTGGGTATATTGCAGTTCTTC
CASSPRDLGILQFF
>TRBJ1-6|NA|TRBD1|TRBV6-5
TGTGCCAGCAGCCCGACAGGGAATAATTCACCCCTCCACTTT
CASSPTGNNSPLHF
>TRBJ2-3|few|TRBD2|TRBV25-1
TGTGCCAGCAGTGAAGGACTAGCGTTGAGCACAGATACGCAGTATTTT
CASSEGLALSTDTQYF
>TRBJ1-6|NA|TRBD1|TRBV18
TGTGCCAGCTCACTCACAGGGGCCGCCTTGGGGTCACCCCTCCACTTT
CASSLTGAALGSPLHF
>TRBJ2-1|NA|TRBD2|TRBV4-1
TGCGCCAGCAGCCAACCCGGGACTAGCGGTTCCTGGGAGGATGAGCAGTTCTTC
CASSQPGTSGSWEDEQFF
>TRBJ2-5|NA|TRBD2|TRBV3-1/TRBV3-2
TGTGCCAGCAGCCACCGGGGGAGGGCCCGAGAGACCCAGTACTTC
CASSHRGRARETQYF
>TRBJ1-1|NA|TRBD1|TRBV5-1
TGCGCCAGCAGCTTGATACAGACAGGGGGAAGTGAAGCTTTCTTT
CASSLIQTGGSEAFF
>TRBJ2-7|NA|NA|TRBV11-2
TGTGCCAGCACCACGACGGGCGGGTACGAGCAGTACTTC
CASTTTGGYEQYF
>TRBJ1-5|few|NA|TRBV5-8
TGTGCCAGCAGCCCTACGAGGGAGAGCAATCAGCCCCAGCATTTT
CASSPTRESNQPQHF
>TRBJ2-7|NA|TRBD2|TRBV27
TGTGCCAGCAGCCCTCGGGGGGGCATCAGGTACGAGCAGTACTTC
CASSPRGGIRYEQYF
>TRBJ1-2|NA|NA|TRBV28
TGTGCCAGCTCCTCTGACACCTATGGCTACACCTTC
CASSSDTYGYTF
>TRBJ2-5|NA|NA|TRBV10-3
TGTGCCATCAGTGGAGGTGAGACCCAGTACTTC
CAISGGETQYF
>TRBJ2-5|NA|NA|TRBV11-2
TGTGCCAGCAGCCCAGGAGAGACCCAGTACTTC
CASSPGETQYF
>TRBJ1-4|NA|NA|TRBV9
TGTGCCAGCAGCGTAGGGGGAGAGACGCGTGAAAAACTGTTTTTT
CASSVGGETREKLFF
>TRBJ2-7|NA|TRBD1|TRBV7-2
TGTGCCAGCAGCCTAGGACAGGGGGGGTACGAGCAGTACTTC
CASSLGQGGYEQYF
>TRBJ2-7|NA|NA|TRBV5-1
TGCGCCAGCAGCGTCGGGGTCTCCTACGAGCAGTACTTC
CASSVGVSYEQYF
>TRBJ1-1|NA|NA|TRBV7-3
TGTGCCAGCAGCCTCAGTCCTGCCACTGAAGCTTTCTTT
CASSLSPATEAFF
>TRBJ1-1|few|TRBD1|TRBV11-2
TGTGCCAGCAGCTTGGGCGGACAGGGAATGAACACTGAAGCTTTCTTT
CASSLGGQGMNTEAFF
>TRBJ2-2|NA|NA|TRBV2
TGTGCCAGCACCCTGACCGGTGCGGGAACCGGGGAGCTGTTTTTT
CASTLTGAGTGELFF
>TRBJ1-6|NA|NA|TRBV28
TGTGCCAGCAGAGGCAGGGTGGGTTCACCCCTCCACTTT
CASRGRVGSPLHF
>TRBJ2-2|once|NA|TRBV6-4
TGTGCCAGCAGGAGAGCCACCGACACCGGGGAGCTGTTTTTT
CASRRATDTGELFF
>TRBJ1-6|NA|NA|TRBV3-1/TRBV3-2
TGTGCCAGCAGCCAAGAACAATCCTATAATTCACCCCTCCACTTT
CASSQEQSYNSPLHF
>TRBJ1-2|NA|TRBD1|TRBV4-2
TGTGCCAGCAGCCCTTCGGAGGGGGCGAAGTATGGCTACACCTTC
CASSPSEGAKYGYTF
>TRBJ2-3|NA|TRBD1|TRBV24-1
TGTGCCACCAGTGATCCGATCGACAGGGCCCGAGATACGCAGTATTTT
CATSDPIDRARDTQYF